This entry lists 17 T cell receptor beta chains sequenced from one sample in a study of graft-versus-host responses after intestinal transplantation (dated by TCRdb to the early 2020s). Library generation was performed with the immunoSEQ multiplex PCR assay. Sourced from immuneACCESS, this table was stored by TCRdb with only in-frame sequences that have V and J called. A share of the clones is absent; for the studies checked, an unresolved V gene accounts for under half, and the remainder has no known explanation. The sample table contains 85,000 to 90,000 clones; only one count was recorded for around 93% of them. The top ten constitute 0.3% to 0.45% of the sample. Interpreted using the paper, the time point label stands for: cells obtained before transplantation from donor or recipient. No antigen has been assigned to these receptors. The sequenced sample was unstimulated CD4+ T cells sorted from spleen or lymph node cells, obtained before transplant. The receptors derive from a human donor who was the organ donor for an intestinal transplant.

The chain employs TRBV2 and TRBJ1-1, with TRBD1 as a possible D gene (6 bases). The CDR3 length is 13 residues. Per the germline V gene, CDR1 is SNHLY and CDR2 is FYNNEI. V was clipped by 5 bases and J by 5 bases, with 12 bases between them. The CDR3 DNA is TGTGCCAGCAGTTACAGGGAGGGGACTGAAGCTTTCTTT. Translated: CASSYREGTEAFF.

The rearrangement uses TRBV11-2 and TRBJ2-5; 14 bases line up with TRBD2. Unmatched junction bases numbered 7, after V lost 4 bases and J lost 3 bases. Germline V gene sequence: CDR1 SGHAT, CDR2 FQNNGV. The CDR3 consists of 17 residues. CDR3 sequence: CASSSGLAGGNKETQYF. The CDR3 region has the DNA TGTGCCAGCAGCTCCGGACTAGCGGGAGGAAATAAAGAGACCCAGTACTTC.

The chain is built from TRBV28 and TRBJ1-4; TRBD1 matches at 9 bases. The germline CDR1 and CDR2 sequences are MDHEN and SYDVKM. The CDR3 runs 18 residues. V lost 2 bases, J lost 8 bases, and 15 bases stayed unmatched. The CDR3 bases are TGTGCCAGCAGTTTACCTCGGGGACAGGGCCCCCGATTGGAAAAACTGTTTTTT. This sequence encodes CASSLPRGQGPRLEKLFF.

The J gene is TRBJ1-4, the V gene TRBV11-1; possible D gene TRBD1, 5 bases. The V end lost 2 bases, the J end lost 0 bases, and 10 bases lay between the germline ends. The germline CDR1 and CDR2 sequences are SGHAT and FQDESV (reference sequence). This CDR3 contains 16 residues. This chain's CDR3 is CASSLSTGATNEKLFF. The DNA for the CDR3 is TGTGCCAGCAGCTTATCAACAGGCGCAACTAATGAAAAACTGTTTTTT.

The chain combines TRBV2 with TRBJ1-6; 7 positions match TRBD1. Germline assignment: CDR1 SNHLY and CDR2 FYNNEI. The CDR3 totals 15 residues. Trimming cost V 6 bases and J 5 bases; bases outside gene matches: 7. The CDR3 is CASREVGQDNSPLHF. The CDR3 DNA is TGTGCCAGCAGAGAGGTAGGACAGGATAATTCACCCCTCCACTTT.

The V and J genes are TRBV5-1 and TRBJ1-2; the D gene is possibly TRBD1 (5 bases). Trimming cost V 1 base and J 8 bases, with 18 bases left between them. The germline CDR1 and CDR2 sequences are SGHRS and YFSETQ. This CDR3 is built from 15 residues. In nucleotides, the CDR3 is TGCGCCAGCAGCTTGACTGGGCAGGGCCAAATCGGCTACACCTTC. It yields the protein CASSLTGQGQIGYTF.

The chain combines TRBV6-1 with TRBJ2-7; 8 positions agree with TRBD1. Germline V gene data show CDR1 as MNHNS and CDR2 as SASEGT. J was trimmed by 5 bases and V by 7 bases; bases with no gene match: 7. The CDR3 covers 13 residues. In DNA form, the CDR3 reads TGTGCCAGCATCAGGGGGCGGGCGGACGAGCAGTACTTC. Amino acids: CASIRGRADEQYF.

This chain joins TRBV10-3 and TRBJ2-7, with 12 bases aligning to TRBD2. The V gene's germline CDR1 is ENHRY and CDR2 SYGVKD. J lost 4 bases, V lost 5 bases, and 0 bases had no gene match. The CDR3 is made up of 13 amino acids. CDR3 sequence (DNA): TGTGCCATCAGTCTAGCGGGGGGGTACGAGCAGTACTTC. Amino acids: CAISLAGGYEQYF.

V and J are TRBV30 and TRBJ2-6; 7 nucleotides align to TRBD2. Per the germline V gene, CDR1 is GTSNPN and CDR2 is SVGIG (reference sequence). This CDR3 comprises 16 residues. Trimming at V came to 4 bases and at J to 8 bases, leaving 14 bases not matched to a gene. CDR3 protein: CAWKRGWGGKPNVLTF. The CDR3 coding sequence is TGTGCCTGGAAACGGGGCTGGGGGGGAAAACCCAACGTCCTGACTTTC.

CDR3 in DNA: TGCGCCAGCAGCCCAAGCACAGGGGGCGTCTTCTATGGCTACACCTTC. Amino acids: CASSPSTGGVFYGYTF. V usage is TRBV5-1 and J usage is TRBJ1-2, with TRBD1 identical over 9 bases. The CDR3 covers 16 residues. Germline CDR1 SGHRS, CDR2 YFSETQ. V shed 4 bases and J 4 bases; nucleotides not matched to a gene: 11.

The V and J genes are TRBV6-6 and TRBJ1-5, with 8 bases identical to TRBD1. J was trimmed by 6 bases and V by 7 bases; bases with no gene match: 14. Germline V gene data show CDR1 as MNHNY and CDR2 as SVGAGI (reference sequence). The CDR3 has 16 amino acids. The chain's CDR3 is CASTSTGTGRIQPQHF. DNA of the CDR3: TGTGCCAGCACATCTACCGGGACAGGCCGAATTCAGCCCCAGCATTTT.

The rearrangement uses TRBV5-1 and TRBJ2-3; the match to TRBD2 covers 10 bases. V trimming: 4 bases; J trimming: 3 bases; junction bases outside the gene matches: 2. The CDR3 sequence is 14 residues long. Germline CDR1 SGHRS, CDR2 YFSETQ. CDR3 loop: CASSVGLATDTQYF. CDR3 nucleotide sequence: TGCGCCAGCAGCGTGGGACTAGCGACAGATACGCAGTATTTT. The whole variable domain, remainder taken from reference TRBV5-1 and TRBJ2-3, is KAGVTQTPRYLIKTRGQQVTLSCSPISGHRSVSWYQQTPGQGLQFLFEYFSETQRNKGNFPGRFSGRQFSNSRSEMNVSTLELGDSALYLCASSVGLATDTQYFGPGTRLTVL.

V and J are TRBV28 and TRBJ1-5, with D tentatively TRBD1 (6 bases). V gave up 8 bases and J gave up 1 base, with 9 bases separating them. This CDR3 is built from 13 residues. CDR1 is MDHEN and CDR2 is SYDVKM in the germline V gene. The CDR3 DNA reads as TGTGCCAGCGGACAGTGGAGCAATCAGCCCCAGCATTTT. Translating it yields CASGQWSNQPQHF.

Only one count was recorded for this clone. The rearrangement links TRBV11-2 to TRBJ1-1; the D is unclear. The CDR3 has 14 amino acids. Germline values: CDR1 SGHAT, CDR2 FQNNGV. The ends were cut back, 1 base at V and 1 base at J, with 7 bases in the middle. This CDR3 is CASSLVARNTEAFF. The CDR3 nucleotides are TGTGCCAGCAGCTTAGTGGCCAGGAACACTGAAGCTTTCTTT.

This rearrangement joins TRBV18 to TRBJ2-3, with 8 bases that match TRBD2. The CDR3 spans 19 residues. V dropped 3 bases and J dropped 0; count of bases not matched to a gene: 14. CDR1 and CDR2 from the germline V gene are KGHSH and LQKENI. This chain's CDR3 is CASSPYYGISGISTDTQYF. The CDR3 DNA reads TGTGCCAGCTCACCCTACTACGGTATTAGCGGGATTAGCACAGATACGCAGTATTTT.

This clone occurred once. The chain combines TRBV25-1 with TRBJ2-2; 7 bases are shared with TRBD1. V lost 6 bases and J lost 1; bases outside the gene matches: 11. The V gene's germline CDR1 is MGHDK and CDR2 SYGVNS. This CDR3 has 17 amino acids. CDR3 sequence reads: CASSDAAGGGNTGELFF. Here the CDR3 DNA reads TGTGCCAGCAGCGATGCGGCAGGGGGTGGGAACACCGGGGAGCTGTTTTTT.

The table lists this clone with a count of one. This chain connects TRBV6-1 to TRBJ1-3, with D unresolved. This CDR3 has 15 amino acids. Germline CDR1 MNHNS, CDR2 SASEGT. Deletions cut 3 bases from V and 0 bases from J, with 9 bases between. The CDR3 sequence is CASSDRTFSGNTIYF. The DNA of the CDR3 is TGTGCCAGCAGTGACAGAACCTTCTCTGGAAACACCATATATTTT.